This entry is about one T cell receptor beta chain. The source of the sample is a study of blood T cell repertoires in COVID-19. Profiling relied on immunoSEQ multiplex PCR, and the TCRdb table lists in-frame clones only, not all of them. Among approximately 300,000 clones, approximately 91% were seen once, and the ten largest hold roughly 3.9%. The origin of this receptor is a woman aged 25 to 45 who had been exposed to COVID-19. The sequenced material came from PBMCs or T cells enriched from blood (not recorded which).

The CDR3 DNA reads TGTGCCAGCTCACCGGGACTAGCGGGGAACTACGAGCAGTACTTC. Translating it yields CASSPGLAGNYEQYF. The V and J genes are TRBV18 and TRBJ2-7, with 13 positions matching TRBD2. The CDR3 consists of 15 residues. Looked up from germline, CDR1 is KGHSH and CDR2 is LQKENI. V lost 3 bases and J lost 3; bases outside the gene matches: 2.